The TCR beta chain described here comes from a study of identical twins. Points from the study as a whole: Sharing of beta out-of-frame sequences by twins showed a weaker excess.

This clonotype was counted only a few times. Its target is unknown. TCRdb processed the 5' RACE reads anew with MiXCR; each CDR3 protein has one entry. The table has approximately 890,000 distinct CDR3 sequences, roughly an eighth seen once; the top ten hold about 1.5%. CDR3 length equals 13 residues. Germline V gene data show CDR1 as SGHTA and CDR2 as FQGNSA. Trimming took off 5 bases at V and 8 bases at J, with 13 bases between the two ends. These data are also associated with another study on yellow fever vaccine responses in identical twins.

The sequencing input was PBMCs. The rearrangement links TRBV7-2 to TRBJ2-1; unclear D gene. The receptor was isolated from a woman aged 18-35 years in good health. The CDR3 sequence is CASSQPPSDEQFF. The CDR3 DNA reads as TGTGCCAGCAGCCAACCTCCCAGCGATGAGCAGTTCTTC.